The 25 T cell receptor beta chains in this list originate from one sample, sequenced in a study of T cell responses to AZD1222 COVID-19 vaccine. Some clones are missing from TCRdb's copy, which holds only in-frame ones; the method was immunoSEQ multiplex PCR. The sample has roughly 200,000 clones, 90% to 95% seen once. The sample was peripheral blood, taken 28 days after the second AZD1222 dose. The receptors derive from an adult who received the AZD1222 COVID-19 vaccine.

V is TRBV30 and J is TRBJ1-4, with 7 bases that match TRBD1. Germline values: CDR1 GTSNPN, CDR2 SVGIG (reference sequence). This CDR3 is built from 14 residues. Losses at the gene ends were 0 bases for V and 5 bases for J; bases not matched to a gene: 3. CDR3 in amino acids: CAWSVRGRNEKLFF. In DNA form, the CDR3 reads TGTGCCTGGAGTGTGAGGGGGCGAAATGAAAAACTGTTTTTT. The variable domain in full, with the rest retrieved from reference TRBV30 and TRBJ1-4, is SQTIHQWPATLVQPVGSPLSLECTVEGTSNPNLYWYRQAAGRGLQLLFYSVGIGQISSEVPQNLSASRPQDRQFILSSKKLLLSDSGFYLCAWSVRGRNEKLFFGSGTQLSVL.

The gene calls are TRBV19 and TRBJ1-6, with D perhaps matching TRBD1 (6 bases). Per the germline V gene, CDR1 is LNHDA and CDR2 is SQIVND (reference sequence). V was clipped by 6 bases and J by 5 bases, with 14 bases between them. This CDR3 has 15 amino acids. For the CDR3, the DNA is TGTGCCAGTAGACCACAGGGTTCTAATAATTCACCCCTCCACTTT. It is translated as CASRPQGSNNSPLHF.

The chain recombines TRBV18 with TRBJ1-6, with 7 bases lining up with TRBD1. Trimming removed 2 bases from V and 0 bases from J; junction bases left unmatched: 10. The CDR3 is 19 residues long. The germline V gene has CDR1 KGHSH and CDR2 LQKENI. CDR3 sequence (DNA): TGTGCCAGCTCACCAAGGGGGGACAGCGGGAGCTCCTATAATTCACCCCTCCACTTT. Translated, it gives CASSPRGDSGSSYNSPLHF.

This chain joins TRBV2 and TRBJ1-2, with D possibly TRBD1 on 5 matching bases. This CDR3 is 14 amino acids long. Germline-derived CDR1 and CDR2 are SNHLY and FYNNEI. The V gene lost 4 bases and the J gene lost 1 base, with 10 bases spanning the gap. CDR3 in amino acids: CASSGQNINYGYTF. The CDR3 region has the DNA TGTGCCAGCAGTGGACAGAACATTAACTATGGCTACACCTTC. Full variable domain (outside the CDR3, taken from reference TRBV2 and TRBJ1-2): EPEVTQTPSHQVTQMGQEVILRCVPISNHLYFYWYRQILGQKVEFLVSFYNNEISEKSEIFDDQFSVERPDGSNFTLKIRSTKLEDSAMYFCASSGQNINYGYTFGSGTRLTVV.

The chain has TRBV5-4 and TRBJ2-6; D is perhaps TRBD1 (6 bases). The length of the CDR3 is 17 residues. V shed 5 bases and J shed 0 bases, with 15 bases lying between them. In germline, CDR1 is SGHNT, CDR2 YYREEE (reference sequence). In nucleotides, the CDR3 is TGTGCCAGCAGGGGGGCCCAGGGGAGCTCTGGGGCCAACGTCCTGACTTTC. Encoded protein: CASRGAQGSSGANVLTF.

This chain joins TRBV5-4 and TRBJ2-5; no definite D call. This CDR3 spans 14 amino acids. Trimming took off 1 base at V and 2 bases at J, with 9 bases between the two ends. Looked up from germline, CDR1 is SGHNT and CDR2 is YYREEE (reference sequence). The CDR3 region has the DNA TGTGCCAGCAGCTTGAGGGTTCAACAAGAGACCCAGTACTTC. Protein: CASSLRVQQETQYF.

V gene TRBV4-1 combines with J gene TRBJ2-7; 8 nucleotides line up with TRBD2. The germline V gene has CDR1 MGHRA and CDR2 YSYEKL. The V and J ends lost 3 bases and 7 bases, in that order; junction bases with no gene match: 8. The CDR3 runs 14 residues. The CDR3 reads CASSQAGGLKEQYF. CDR3 nucleotides: TGCGCCAGCAGCCAGGCGGGGGGCCTTAAGGAGCAGTACTTC.

In DNA form, the CDR3 reads TGTGCCAGCAGTCCTATCAGGGGGCTTAACCACCCCTACGAAGCTTTCTTT. Protein product: CASSPIRGLNHPYEAFF. This rearrangement joins TRBV27 to TRBJ1-1; 8 nucleotides align to TRBD1. Germline-derived CDR1 and CDR2 are MNHEY and SMNVEV (reference sequence). The J segment lost 8 bases and the V segment lost 5 bases, leaving 19 bases of the junction unmatched. The CDR3 is made up of 17 amino acids.

The chain employs TRBV19 and TRBJ2-1; the D gene is possibly TRBD2 (6 bases). The length of the CDR3 is 17 residues. Germline CDR1 LNHDA, CDR2 SQIVND (reference sequence). Between the trimmed V and J ends, which lost 4 bases and 5 bases, there was a span of 21 bases. The CDR3 bases are TGTGCCAGTAGTAGGACCCGAGCGGGCCCTCCCCACAATGAGCAGTTCTTC. Its translation: CASSRTRAGPPHNEQFF. Full variable domain (rest looked up from reference TRBV19 and TRBJ2-1): DGGITQSPKYLFRKEGQNVTLSCEQNLNHDAMYWYRQDPGQGLRLIYYSQIVNDFQKGDIAEGYSVSREKKESFPLTVTSAQKNPTAFYLCASSRTRAGPPHNEQFFGPGTRLTVL.

The chain is built from TRBV19 and TRBJ2-3, with 11 bases lining up with TRBD2. This CDR3 has 15 amino acids. Germline CDR1 and CDR2: LNHDA and SQIVND (reference sequence). With V trimmed by 5 bases and J by 2 bases, 3 bases remained unmatched. This CDR3 is CASSLTSGTTDTQYF. The CDR3 DNA sequence: TGTGCCAGTAGTCTGACTAGCGGGACCACAGATACGCAGTATTTT.

V and J are TRBV19 and TRBJ2-1; 10 nucleotides match TRBD2. The CDR3 totals 15 residues. The germline gives CDR1 LNHDA, CDR2 SQIVND (reference sequence). V dropped 5 bases and J dropped 9; count of bases not matched to a gene: 10. For the CDR3, the DNA is TGTGCCAGTAGTTATGACCCTAGCGGGAGAGGTGAGCAGTTCTTC. Residues: CASSYDPSGRGEQFF.

This clone was seen more than once but under ten times. This sequence joins TRBV11-2 and TRBJ2-3; 10 bases are a match to TRBD2. The CDR3 is 15 residues long. With V trimmed by 6 bases and J by 1 base, 4 bases remained unmatched. Germline V gene sequence: CDR1 SGHAT, CDR2 FQNNGV. Here the CDR3 DNA reads TGTGCCAGCAGTCCCGGGACTAGCGGCACAGATACGCAGTATTTT. Translation gives CASSPGTSGTDTQYF. Based on the CDR3 plus reference TRBV11-2 and TRBJ2-3, the full variable domain is EAGVAQSPRYKIIEKRQSVAFWCNPISGHATLYWYQQILGQGPKLLIQFQNNGVVDDSQLPKDRFSAERLKGVDSTLKIQPAKLEDSAVYLCASSPGTSGTDTQYFGPGTRLTVL.

The rearrangement links TRBV6-5 to TRBJ2-7; 9 bases line up with TRBD1. The CDR3 covers 14 residues. The V gene end was trimmed by 4 bases and the J gene end by 5 bases; junction bases not matched to a gene: 6. CDR1 and CDR2 (germline): MNHEY, SVGAGI. CDR3 residues: CASSSDRGGHEQYF. The CDR3 coding sequence is TGTGCCAGCAGTTCGGACAGGGGAGGCCACGAGCAGTACTTC.

The chain combines TRBV5-5 with TRBJ2-1, with 8 nucleotides matching TRBD2. The CDR3 is 15 residues long. Losses at the gene ends were 1 base for V and 3 bases for J; bases not matched to a gene: 3. CDR1 SGHKS and CDR2 YYEKEE come from the germline V gene (reference sequence). CDR3 coding DNA: TGTGCCAGCAGCTTGCGGGGACTAGGCTACAATGAGCAGTTCTTC. It is translated as CASSLRGLGYNEQFF. Combining the CDR3 with reference TRBV5-5 and TRBJ2-1 gives the whole variable domain DAGVTQSPTHLIKTRGQQVTLRCSPISGHKSVSWYQQVLGQGPQFIFQYYEKEERGRGNFPDRFSARQFPNYSSELNVNALLLGDSALYLCASSLRGLGYNEQFFGPGTRLTVL.

The chain employs TRBV7-2 and TRBJ2-5; the D gene is possibly TRBD1 (6 bases). CDR1 is SGHTA, CDR2 FQGNSA, per germline. Trimming shortened V by 5 bases and J by 2 bases, and 12 bases separated the two germline ends. This CDR3 contains 14 residues. CDR3 sequence: CASSRSGTQETQYF. The CDR3 region has the DNA TGTGCCAGCAGCCGCTCCGGGACACAAGAGACCCAGTACTTC. Full variable domain (missing parts from reference TRBV7-2 and TRBJ2-5): GAGVSQSPSNKVTEKGKDVELRCDPISGHTALYWYRQSLGQGLEFLIYFQGNSAPDKSGLPSDRFSAERTGGSVSTLTIQRTQQEDSAVYLCASSRSGTQETQYFGPGTRLLVL.

This chain links TRBV7-2 with TRBJ1-2; D not certain. Germline V gene data show CDR1 as SGHTA and CDR2 as FQGNSA. The length of the CDR3 is 13 residues. V lost 4 bases, J lost 2 bases, and 8 bases lay in between. The CDR3 bases are TGTGCCAGCAGCTCTGGAGGGAACTATGGCTACACCTTC. Its translation: CASSSGGNYGYTF.

The chain recombines TRBV7-9 with TRBJ1-3; the match to TRBD1 covers 7 bases. V was clipped by 4 bases and J by 2 bases; unmatched bases: 14. CDR3 length: 18 amino acids. The germline CDR1 and CDR2 sequences are SEHNR and FQNEAQ (reference sequence). Here the CDR3 DNA reads TGTGCCAGCAGCTCGACTTATACGGGACAGATCCCTGGAAACACCATATATTTT. It translates to CASSSTYTGQIPGNTIYF.

The CDR3 sequence is CASRPGPMSSYEQYF. The CDR3 DNA is TGTGCCAGCAGACCCGGACCTATGAGCTCCTACGAGCAGTACTTC. This chain connects TRBV6-5 to TRBJ2-7; D unresolved. The V end was cut by 6 bases, the J end by 0 bases, with 15 bases between. The CDR3 sequence is 15 residues long. CDR1 and CDR2 (germline): MNHEY, SVGAGI.

The chain couples TRBV27 to TRBJ2-2; D unresolved. Germline CDR1 MNHEY, CDR2 SMNVEV (reference sequence). The CDR3 is made up of 13 amino acids. V was cut by 5 bases and J by 4 bases, with 8 bases left in between. For the CDR3, the DNA is TGTGCCAGCAGTCATAGAAGCACCGGGGAGCTGTTTTTT. Residues: CASSHRSTGELFF.

V is TRBV19 and J is TRBJ2-2; TRBD2 aligns across 9 bases. This CDR3 spans 18 amino acids. CDR1 and CDR2 (germline): LNHDA, SQIVND (reference sequence). V lost 3 bases to trimming and J lost 0 bases; unmatched junction nucleotides: 8. The CDR3 DNA is TGTGCCAGTAGTATGTTTACTCTAGCGGGGACGAACACCGGGGAGCTGTTTTTT. This translates into CASSMFTLAGTNTGELFF.

The chain couples TRBV4-3 to TRBJ1-2, with D unclear. The CDR3 loop spans 16 amino acids. Trimming pared 0 bases from V and 5 bases from J, leaving 16 bases between. Germline lookup yields CDR1 LGHNA and CDR2 YSLEER. CDR3 coding DNA: TGCGCCAGCAGCCAAGATCGGGCACAGATTTTTTATGGCTACACCTTC. Translated: CASSQDRAQIFYGYTF.

The chain uses TRBV6-5 and TRBJ2-1, with 14 bases aligning to TRBD2. Germline CDR1 is MNHEY and CDR2 is SVGAGI. V shed 4 bases and J 9 bases; nucleotides not matched to a gene: 5. The length of the CDR3 is 15 residues. The CDR3 loop reads CASSFGTSGSGEQFF. The CDR3 nucleotides read TGTGCCAGCAGTTTCGGGACTAGCGGGAGTGGTGAGCAGTTCTTC.

The chain is built from TRBV7-3 and TRBJ1-2; D gene uncertain. Trimming shortened V by 4 bases and J by 7 bases, and 25 bases separated the two germline ends. CDR3 size: 17 residues. CDR1 is SGHTA, CDR2 FQGTGA, per germline. This CDR3 reads CASSSSRYFRSVIGYTF. The DNA for the CDR3 is TGTGCCAGCAGCTCATCCCGCTATTTTAGGTCGGTTATTGGCTACACCTTC.

The chain employs TRBV7-8 and TRBJ1-2; TRBD1 aligns across 7 bases. CDR3 length equals 13 residues. The V and J ends lost 3 bases and 4 bases, in that order; junction bases with no gene match: 2. From germline, CDR1 is SGHVS and CDR2 FQNEAQ. The CDR3 loop is CASSLGQFYGYTF. The CDR3 DNA follows: TGTGCCAGCAGCTTGGGACAGTTCTATGGCTACACCTTC.

The chain carries TRBV20-1 and TRBJ2-5; D is ambiguous. The germline V and J ends were trimmed by 6 bases and 2 bases, with 7 bases remaining between them. This CDR3 has 11 residues. Germline assignment: CDR1 DFQATT and CDR2 SNEGSKA (reference sequence). In DNA form, the CDR3 reads TGCAGTGCCTGGATGCAAGAGACCCAGTACTTC. Its protein product is CSAWMQETQYF.